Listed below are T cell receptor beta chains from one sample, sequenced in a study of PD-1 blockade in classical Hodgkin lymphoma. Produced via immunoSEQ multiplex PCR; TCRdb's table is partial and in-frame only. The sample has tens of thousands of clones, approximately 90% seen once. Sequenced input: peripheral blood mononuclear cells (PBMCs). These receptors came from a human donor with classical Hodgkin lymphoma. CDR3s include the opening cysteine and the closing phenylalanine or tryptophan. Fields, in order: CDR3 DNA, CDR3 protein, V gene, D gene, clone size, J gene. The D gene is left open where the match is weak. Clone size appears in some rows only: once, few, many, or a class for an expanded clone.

cdr3_nt: TGTGCCAGCAGCCTAGGGTTGGACAGGGGAATGTCGGAGACCCAGTACTTC
cdr3_aa: CASSLGLDRGMSETQYF
v_call: TRBV7-9
d_call: TRBD1
clone_size: -
j_call: TRBJ2-5

cdr3_nt: TGTGCCAGCAGTGAACAGGGCTCTAACTATGGCTACACCTTC
cdr3_aa: CASSEQGSNYGYTF
v_call: TRBV6-1
d_call: -
clone_size: -
j_call: TRBJ1-2

cdr3_nt: TGTGCCAGCAGGGGAGCGGTGGAGACCCAGTACTTC
cdr3_aa: CASRGAVETQYF
v_call: TRBV2
d_call: -
clone_size: -
j_call: TRBJ2-5

cdr3_nt: TGTGCCAGCAGTGAAAGCCAGCGGACAGATACGCAGTATTTT
cdr3_aa: CASSESQRTDTQYF
v_call: TRBV6-1
d_call: -
clone_size: -
j_call: TRBJ2-3

cdr3_nt: TGTGCCAGCCGAAGAGGGACAGTTAATGAAAAACTGTTTTTT
cdr3_aa: CASRRGTVNEKLFF
v_call: TRBV28
d_call: TRBD1
clone_size: once
j_call: TRBJ1-4

cdr3_nt: TGTGCCAGCAGTGTCACAGGGAACACTGAAGCTTTCTTT
cdr3_aa: CASSVTGNTEAFF
v_call: TRBV27
d_call: -
clone_size: -
j_call: TRBJ1-1

cdr3_nt: TGTGCCAGCAGTCCCAGGCGGAGCTATGGCTACACCTTC
cdr3_aa: CASSPRRSYGYTF
v_call: TRBV27
d_call: -
clone_size: -
j_call: TRBJ1-2

cdr3_nt: TGTGCCAGCAAGGGCAGGGGCACCTACGAGCAGTACTTC
cdr3_aa: CASKGRGTYEQYF
v_call: TRBV2
d_call: -
clone_size: -
j_call: TRBJ2-7

cdr3_nt: TGTGCCAGCAGCTTACAGGGACCGAACACTGAAGCTTTCTTT
cdr3_aa: CASSLQGPNTEAFF
v_call: TRBV6-1
d_call: -
clone_size: -
j_call: TRBJ1-1

cdr3_nt: TGTGCCAGCAGCTTAGGGGCAGATCTGAACACTGAAGCTTTCTTT
cdr3_aa: CASSLGADLNTEAFF
v_call: TRBV11-2
d_call: -
clone_size: -
j_call: TRBJ1-1

cdr3_nt: TGCGCCAGCAGCCAAGCCGAGACAGGGTCCGGGGAGCTGTTTTTT
cdr3_aa: CASSQAETGSGELFF
v_call: TRBV4-1
d_call: TRBD1
clone_size: -
j_call: TRBJ2-2

cdr3_nt: TGTGCCAGCAGTCTCCCGGACGCCGCCTACGAGCAGTACTTC
cdr3_aa: CASSLPDAAYEQYF
v_call: TRBV7-9
d_call: -
clone_size: -
j_call: TRBJ2-7

cdr3_nt: TGTGCCAGCAGCGTCTTGGGCAGGAATGAAAAACTGTTTTTT
cdr3_aa: CASSVLGRNEKLFF
v_call: TRBV9
d_call: -
clone_size: -
j_call: TRBJ1-4

cdr3_nt: TGCGCCAGCAGCCGGCCCGCGGGAGGGCTGGAGACCCAGTACTTC
cdr3_aa: CASSRPAGGLETQYF
v_call: TRBV4-1
d_call: TRBD2
clone_size: -
j_call: TRBJ2-5

cdr3_nt: TGTGCCAGCAGCGCAATCAGGAATCAGGATCTTTTTGGGATCTATGGCTACACCTTC
cdr3_aa: CASSAIRNQDLFGIYGYTF
v_call: TRBV5-5
d_call: -
clone_size: -
j_call: TRBJ1-2

cdr3_nt: TGTGCCAGCACCTCTAGCCCCGCAGACTACAATGAGCAGTTCTTC
cdr3_aa: CASTSSPADYNEQFF
v_call: TRBV7-3
d_call: -
clone_size: -
j_call: TRBJ2-1

cdr3_nt: TGTGCCAGCGGCCGGGACAGGGGGTCCACCGGGGAGCTGTTTTTT
cdr3_aa: CASGRDRGSTGELFF
v_call: TRBV2
d_call: TRBD1
clone_size: -
j_call: TRBJ2-2

cdr3_nt: TGTGCCACCAGCAGAGATCAAGATACACTAGCGGGAGTCGAGACCCAGTACTTC
cdr3_aa: CATSRDQDTLAGVETQYF
v_call: TRBV15
d_call: TRBD2
clone_size: -
j_call: TRBJ2-5

cdr3_nt: TGTGCCTGGAGTTTCTCATACGTTCGGGGTGAAAAACTGTTTTTT
cdr3_aa: CAWSFSYVRGEKLFF
v_call: TRBV30
d_call: -
clone_size: -
j_call: TRBJ1-4

cdr3_nt: TGTGCCAGCAGCTTACCCCTGGCAGAGTCGAACACCGGGGAGCTGTTTTTT
cdr3_aa: CASSLPLAESNTGELFF
v_call: TRBV7-9
d_call: -
clone_size: -
j_call: TRBJ2-2

cdr3_nt: TGTGCCAGCAGCCCCCGGCAGAAGGGGTCGAACCCTCGGATTAACACTGAAGCTTTCTTT
cdr3_aa: CASSPRQKGSNPRINTEAFF
v_call: TRBV28
d_call: -
clone_size: -
j_call: TRBJ1-1

cdr3_nt: TGCAGTGCCACACCAGGGGATACGCAGTATTTT
cdr3_aa: CSATPGDTQYF
v_call: TRBV20-1
d_call: -
clone_size: -
j_call: TRBJ2-3

cdr3_nt: TGTGCCAGCAGTTTCACGGCTAACACTGAAGCTTTCTTT
cdr3_aa: CASSFTANTEAFF
v_call: TRBV28
d_call: -
clone_size: -
j_call: TRBJ1-1

cdr3_nt: TGTGCCAGCAGCCCAGCAGGCAGTAACAATCAGCCCCAGCATTTT
cdr3_aa: CASSPAGSNNQPQHF
v_call: TRBV9
d_call: -
clone_size: -
j_call: TRBJ1-5

cdr3_nt: TGTGCCAGCAAAACCCTAGCGGGGTGGGGTTATGAGCAGTTCTTC
cdr3_aa: CASKTLAGWGYEQFF
v_call: TRBV2
d_call: TRBD2
clone_size: -
j_call: TRBJ2-1

cdr3_nt: TGTGCCAGCAGTGAAGCGGTTGGGCTAGCGGGGCAGTATTTT
cdr3_aa: CASSEAVGLAGQYF
v_call: TRBV6-1
d_call: TRBD2
clone_size: -
j_call: TRBJ2-3

cdr3_nt: TGCGCCAGCAGCCAAGGGCCCACTAGAAGCTCCTACGAGCAGTACTTC
cdr3_aa: CASSQGPTRSSYEQYF
v_call: TRBV4-1
d_call: -
clone_size: once
j_call: TRBJ2-7

cdr3_nt: TGTGCCAGCAGCTTAGATCCTAGCGGGACGTACGAGCAGTACTTC
cdr3_aa: CASSLDPSGTYEQYF
v_call: TRBV5-4
d_call: TRBD2
clone_size: -
j_call: TRBJ2-7

cdr3_nt: TGCGCCAGCAGTCGAGCGGGAACTGGGGATACGCAGTATTTT
cdr3_aa: CASSRAGTGDTQYF
v_call: TRBV10-1
d_call: TRBD2
clone_size: -
j_call: TRBJ2-3

cdr3_nt: TGTGCCAGCAGCTTAGAGGGACGGAACTATGGCTACACCTTC
cdr3_aa: CASSLEGRNYGYTF
v_call: TRBV11-2
d_call: -
clone_size: -
j_call: TRBJ1-2

cdr3_nt: TGCGCCAGCAGCTTGGGACAGGATACGACTGAAGCTTTCTTT
cdr3_aa: CASSLGQDTTEAFF
v_call: TRBV5-1
d_call: -
clone_size: -
j_call: TRBJ1-1

cdr3_nt: TGTGCCAGCAGCTTGGATTTAGCGGTCCACAATGAGCAGTTCTTC
cdr3_aa: CASSLDLAVHNEQFF
v_call: TRBV5-4
d_call: -
clone_size: -
j_call: TRBJ2-1

cdr3_nt: TGTGCCAGCAGCTTGGGACAGCAAGAGACCCAGTACTTC
cdr3_aa: CASSLGQQETQYF
v_call: TRBV7-8
d_call: TRBD1
clone_size: -
j_call: TRBJ2-5

cdr3_nt: TGTGCCAGCAGTGAGGCTAGCGGGAGGTGGGATGAGCAGTTCTTC
cdr3_aa: CASSEASGRWDEQFF
v_call: TRBV6-1
d_call: TRBD2
clone_size: -
j_call: TRBJ2-1

cdr3_nt: TGCGCCAGCAGCCCCTCGCGGGATTACAATGAGCAGTTCTTC
cdr3_aa: CASSPSRDYNEQFF
v_call: TRBV4-1
d_call: -
clone_size: -
j_call: TRBJ2-1

cdr3_nt: TGTGCCAGCAGCTTGGCTCTAGCAACAAGGGGTGAGCAGTTCTTC
cdr3_aa: CASSLALATRGEQFF
v_call: TRBV5-8
d_call: -
clone_size: -
j_call: TRBJ2-1

cdr3_nt: TGTGCCAGCAGTGAATATTCCGGATACGAGCAGTACTTC
cdr3_aa: CASSEYSGYEQYF
v_call: TRBV25-1
d_call: -
clone_size: -
j_call: TRBJ2-7

cdr3_nt: TGTGCCAGCAGTCGAACGGGACAGGGGTATGGCTACACCTTC
cdr3_aa: CASSRTGQGYGYTF
v_call: TRBV27
d_call: TRBD1
clone_size: few
j_call: TRBJ1-2

cdr3_nt: TGCGCCAGCAGCCAAGATCTAGCGGGTCCCACCGGGGAGCTGTTTTTT
cdr3_aa: CASSQDLAGPTGELFF
v_call: TRBV4-1
d_call: TRBD2
clone_size: -
j_call: TRBJ2-2

cdr3_nt: TGTGCCAGCAGAGCGAGGACAGACCCCTCACTCGGCTACACCTTC
cdr3_aa: CASRARTDPSLGYTF
v_call: TRBV6-5
d_call: -
clone_size: -
j_call: TRBJ1-2

cdr3_nt: TGCGCCAGCAGCGCCGGACTGGGGAACTATGGCTACACCTTC
cdr3_aa: CASSAGLGNYGYTF
v_call: TRBV5-1
d_call: -
clone_size: -
j_call: TRBJ1-2

cdr3_nt: TGTGCCAGCACCAAGCGGGAGGAAAAGACCCAGTACTTC
cdr3_aa: CASTKREEKTQYF
v_call: TRBV5-6
d_call: TRBD2
clone_size: -
j_call: TRBJ2-5

cdr3_nt: TGTGCCAGCTCACCTTCGGGCACCGGGGAGCTGTTTTTT
cdr3_aa: CASSPSGTGELFF
v_call: TRBV18
d_call: -
clone_size: -
j_call: TRBJ2-2

cdr3_nt: TGTGCCAGCAGTTTATCGTGGCAGGGCTATAGCAATCAGCCCCAGCATTTT
cdr3_aa: CASSLSWQGYSNQPQHF
v_call: TRBV28
d_call: -
clone_size: once
j_call: TRBJ1-5

cdr3_nt: TGTGCCATGGGGGCAGCGTCTGGAAACACCATATATTTT
cdr3_aa: CAMGAASGNTIYF
v_call: TRBV10-3
d_call: -
clone_size: -
j_call: TRBJ1-3

cdr3_nt: TGTGCCAGCCGAACAGAGTTAAGCCAGCCCCAGCATTTT
cdr3_aa: CASRTELSQPQHF
v_call: TRBV6-1
d_call: -
clone_size: -
j_call: TRBJ1-5

cdr3_nt: TGTGCCAGCAGCTCCCTTGGTAGCGGGAACTACAATGAGCAGTTCTTC
cdr3_aa: CASSSLGSGNYNEQFF
v_call: TRBV14
d_call: TRBD2
clone_size: once
j_call: TRBJ2-1

cdr3_nt: TGCGCCAGCAGCTTTGAAGGTCGGACGGGTGGCTACACCTTC
cdr3_aa: CASSFEGRTGGYTF
v_call: TRBV5-1
d_call: -
clone_size: -
j_call: TRBJ1-2